The present T cell receptor (beta chain) was sequenced within a study of blood T cells in healthy people across ages. Whole-study results and caveats: Percentage of naive T cells showed a strong correlation with TCR beta diversity. It was not possible, with unsorted PBMCs, to conclusively compare naive and antigen-experienced cells.

Using a J-beta primer mix together with a sample-barcoded 5' primer, a second PCR was run for about 6 to 12 cycles. TCRdb ran MiXCR on the 5' RACE reads and lists one entry per CDR3 protein. The sample records 710,000 or so distinct CDR3 sequences, about a fifth being singletons. Comment on this clonotype: Antigen unknown.

The clonotype originates from a man aged 65 to 85 in good health. Sequencing was carried out using blood.

The CDR3 DNA is TGCAGTGCTAGAGGGACAGGGAATGAAAAACTGTTTTTT. The encoded protein is CSARGTGNEKLFF. The V call is TRBV20-1, the J call TRBJ1-4; 8 positions agree with TRBD1. Trimming removed 1 base from V and 5 bases from J; junction bases left unmatched: 0. This CDR3 has 13 residues. The germline gives CDR1 DFQATT, CDR2 SNEGSKA (reference sequence).